The 9 T cell receptor beta chains below come from one sample, sequenced in a study of PD-1 blockade in classical Hodgkin lymphoma. All patients experienced relapse after autologous stem cell transplantation, and brentuximab vedotin exposure was variable. Assay: immunoSEQ multiplex PCR; the TCRdb copy retains only in-frame clones and omits some. The sample shows just under 45,000 clones, roughly 78% of them seen only once. The sample in question was peripheral blood mononuclear cells (PBMCs), obtained before the second cycle of nivolumab. These receptors were obtained from a human donor with classical Hodgkin lymphoma.

The J gene is TRBJ2-7, the V gene TRBV7-2; tentative D call: TRBD2 (5 bases). There are 13 residues in the CDR3. CDR1 is SGHTA, CDR2 FQGNSA, per germline. V was trimmed by 8 bases and J by 1 base, leaving 12 bases between them. The CDR3 coding sequence is TGTGCCAGCGGGAGTTTTATATCCTACGAGCAGTACTTC. This gives the protein CASGSFISYEQYF.

This clone was seen a few times. This specimen includes other DNA sequences encoding the same CDR3. The J gene is TRBJ1-1, the V gene TRBV6-5, with a weak D call TRBD1 (6 bases). The CDR3 spans 14 residues. Germline CDR1 MNHEY, CDR2 SVGAGI. Trimming took off 2 bases at V and 1 base at J, with 8 bases between the two ends. The CDR3 sequence: CASSYATGNTEAFF. The CDR3 DNA is TGTGCCAGCAGTTACGCGACAGGGAACACTGAAGCTTTCTTT.

This chain links TRBV9 with TRBJ1-5; tentative D call: TRBD1 (5 bases). Looked up from germline, CDR1 is SGDLS and CDR2 is YYNGEE. Trimming left V 0 bases short and J 7 bases short, with 8 bases between. This CDR3 is 13 amino acids long. The CDR3 nucleotides are TGTGCCAGCAGCGTAGGTGGGGGACAGCCCCAGCATTTT. Translation: CASSVGGGQPQHF.

This clone occurred a few times. The chain has TRBV4-3 and TRBJ2-5; tentatively, D is TRBD2 (5 bases). The V gene's germline CDR1 is LGHNA and CDR2 YSLEER. CDR3 length equals 15 residues. V was shortened by 0 bases and J by 5 bases, with 13 bases between the two germline ends. CDR3 nucleotide sequence: TGCGCCAGCAGCCAAGAATACGGGGTTGTGGAGACCCAGTACTTC. It is translated as CASSQEYGVVETQYF.

The chain employs TRBV7-6 and TRBJ2-1; 10 nucleotides align to TRBD2. The CDR3 has 14 amino acids. Per germline, CDR1 SGHVS and CDR2 FNYEAQ. J lost 7 bases, V lost 5 bases, and 5 bases had no gene match. This chain's CDR3 is CASSQGTSVNEQFF. CDR3 sequence (DNA): TGTGCCAGCAGCCAAGGGACTAGCGTTAATGAGCAGTTCTTC.

The chain has TRBV6-6 and TRBJ1-2; D gene unclear. The CDR3 contains 13 residues. Germline V CDR1 and CDR2: MNHNY, SVGAGI (reference sequence). Trimming shortened V by 3 bases and J by 6 bases, and 11 bases separated the two germline ends. The CDR3 sequence is CASSYDGEDGYTF. CDR3 bases: TGTGCCAGCAGTTATGACGGGGAGGATGGCTACACCTTC.

The V call is TRBV30, the J call TRBJ2-7; D is unclear. Trimming removed 0 bases at V and 1 base at J, with 7 bases between. CDR3 length: 13 residues. CDR1 is GTSNPN, CDR2 SVGIG, per germline (reference sequence). The CDR3 loop reads CAWSVGLSYEQYF. The CDR3 DNA reads TGTGCCTGGAGTGTAGGCTTATCCTACGAGCAGTACTTC.

This clone appeared a single time. J is TRBJ2-7 and V is TRBV28; D uncertain. Trimming removed 3 bases from V and 6 bases from J, with 12 bases in between. The germline gives CDR1 MDHEN, CDR2 SYDVKM. The CDR3 has 13 amino acids. The CDR3 DNA follows: TGTGCCAGCAGTTTTTGGGTAAAGGCCGAGCAGTACTTC. Amino acid sequence: CASSFWVKAEQYF. The entire variable domain, with the rest obtained from reference TRBV28 and TRBJ2-7, is as follows: DVKVTQSSRYLVKRTGEKVFLECVQDMDHENMFWYRQDPGLGLRLIYFSYDVKMKEKGDIPEGYSVSREKKERFSLILESASTNQTSMYLCASSFWVKAEQYFGPGTRLTVT.

The chain recombines TRBV9 with TRBJ1-4; D ambiguous. V was pared by 3 bases and J by 3 bases, with 9 bases between. Germline-derived CDR1 and CDR2 are SGDLS and YYNGEE. The CDR3 extends over 14 amino acids. Here the CDR3 DNA reads TGTGCCAGCAGCGATAACTGGGCTAATGAAAAACTGTTTTTT. This gives the protein CASSDNWANEKLFF.